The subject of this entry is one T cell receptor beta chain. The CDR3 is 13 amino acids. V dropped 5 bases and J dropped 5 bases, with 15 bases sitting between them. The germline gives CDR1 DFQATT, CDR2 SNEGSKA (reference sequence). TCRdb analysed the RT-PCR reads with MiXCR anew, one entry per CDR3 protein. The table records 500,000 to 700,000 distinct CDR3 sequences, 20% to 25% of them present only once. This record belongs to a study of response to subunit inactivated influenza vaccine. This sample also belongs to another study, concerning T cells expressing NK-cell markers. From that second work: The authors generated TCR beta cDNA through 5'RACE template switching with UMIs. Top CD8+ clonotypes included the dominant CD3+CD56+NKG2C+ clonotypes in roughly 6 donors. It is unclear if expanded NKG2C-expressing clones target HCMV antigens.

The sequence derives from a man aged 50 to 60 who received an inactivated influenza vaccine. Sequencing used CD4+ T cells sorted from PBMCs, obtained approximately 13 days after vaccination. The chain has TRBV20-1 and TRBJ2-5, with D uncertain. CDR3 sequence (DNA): TGCAGTGCTCGGGCGCTTGGATATGAGACCCAGTACTTC. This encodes CSARALGYETQYF.